This TCR beta chain was identified in a study of Ad26.COV2.S vaccination and SARS-CoV-2 variants. About the study: Donor was one of the participants in the Ad26.COV2.S arm of the COV1001 trial. Ad26.COV2.S shots went into the muscle once or twice, 56 days apart. Overall study findings and caveats: The TCR breadth and depth analyses may have produced an underestimate of total T cell responses.

Worth noting for this clone: Its antigen remains unknown. In the same sample, other DNA sequences code for this CDR3.

Sequencing used immunoSEQ multiplex PCR; TCRdb keeps in-frame clones, though not all of them. The sample lists some 340,000 clones; about 86% were seen once. Trimming cost V 2 bases and J 1 base, with 8 bases left between them. The CDR3 spans 14 residues. Per germline, CDR1 SEHNR and CDR2 FQNEAQ (reference sequence). This sample's treatment: around 19 received Ad26.COV2.S at low or high dose, single or two shots; 5 received placebo; per-sample allocation not given. Day 63 after the first injection of vaccine or placebo was the sampling time. The input for sequencing was peripheral blood, taken in a trial of Ad26.COV2.S vaccine versus placebo. This TCR came from a person aged 18 to 59 who received the Ad26.COV2.S COVID-19 vaccine or a placebo. The rearrangement uses TRBV7-9 and TRBJ1-1; tentatively, D is TRBD1 (6 bases). CDR3 region: CASSLLGGNTEAFF. The CDR3 DNA is TGTGCCAGCAGCTTATTAGGGGGGAACACTGAAGCTTTCTTT.